The 25 T cell receptor beta chains given below trace back to one sample, sequenced in a study of T-cell reconstitution after alpha-beta-depleted transplantation in children. Preparation of the TCRbeta library was carried out with unique molecular identifiers. TCRdb passed the PCR reads through MiXCR, listing each CDR3 protein once. The profile shows some 48,000 distinct CDR3 sequences, under 6.5% of them singletons. The starting material was PBMCs, mostly from graft donor cells, obtained 60 days after TCRalphabeta/CD19-depleted stem cell transplant. All receptors come from a female patient aged 2-15 years who had a stem cell transplant for aplastic anemia, so the T cells may come from the graft donor.

The V gene is TRBV7-2, the J gene TRBJ1-1; D is possibly TRBD1 (6 bases). Trimming stripped 1 base from V and 3 bases from J, with 9 bases between. Germline-derived CDR1 and CDR2 are SGHTA and FQGNSA. This CDR3 has 14 residues. In DNA form, the CDR3 reads TGTGCCAGCAGCTTAGGAGGGGGTTACACTGAAGCTTTCTTT. Translated, it gives CASSLGGGYTEAFF.

This clonotype was seen repeatedly, ten times or more. This chain connects TRBV7-9 to TRBJ2-2; D is undetermined. Germline V gene data show CDR1 as SEHNR and CDR2 as FQNEAQ (reference sequence). V was trimmed by 3 bases and J by 2 bases, leaving 10 bases between them. There are 15 residues in the CDR3. As DNA, the CDR3 is TGTGCCAGCAGCTTCGGGTTCGGTAACACCGGGGAGCTGTTTTTT. This gives the protein CASSFGFGNTGELFF.

This clonotype came up many times. The V and J genes are TRBV20-1 and TRBJ2-5; D is uncertain. CDR3 size: 11 residues. V was cut by 4 bases and J by 5 bases, with 8 bases left in between. CDR1 is DFQATT and CDR2 is SNEGSKA in the germline V gene (reference sequence). CDR3 sequence: CSAKPQETQYF. CDR3 nucleotide sequence: TGCAGTGCTAAGCCCCAGGAGACCCAGTACTTC.

Many counts were recorded for this clonotype. This chain uses TRBV19 with TRBJ2-1; a weak D match, TRBD1 (6 bases). CDR1 is LNHDA and CDR2 is SQIVND in the germline V gene (reference sequence). The CDR3 has 13 amino acids. V was shortened by 5 bases and J by 4 bases, with 9 bases between the two germline ends. CDR3 region: CASSQDSYNEQFF. The CDR3 bases are TGTGCCAGTAGTCAGGACAGTTACAATGAGCAGTTCTTC.

The chain combines TRBV29-1 with TRBJ1-2; unclear D gene. The CDR3 has 13 amino acids. Trimming stripped 4 bases from V and 4 bases from J, with 13 bases between. The germline CDR1 and CDR2 sequences are SQVTM and ANQGSEA. CDR3 sequence reads: CSVVFGNSYGYTF. For the CDR3, the DNA is TGCAGCGTTGTATTTGGGAACAGCTATGGCTACACCTTC.

This clonotype occurred a few times. V gene TRBV7-2 combines with J gene TRBJ2-7; 8 positions match TRBD2. CDR1 SGHTA and CDR2 FQGNSA come from the germline V gene. This CDR3 is 17 amino acids long. Trimming cost V 2 bases and J 1 base; bases outside gene matches: 10. CDR3 amino acids: CASSLFPLAGPSYEQYF. CDR3 coding DNA: TGTGCCAGCAGCTTATTCCCCCTAGCGGGCCCGTCCTACGAGCAGTACTTC.

There are many counts of this clonotype. This chain links TRBV29-1 with TRBJ2-7; 7 nucleotides line up with TRBD1. Germline-derived CDR1 and CDR2 are SQVTM and ANQGSEA. The ends lost 7 bases at V and 3 bases at J; junction bases unmatched: 9. This CDR3 comprises 13 residues. DNA for the CDR3: TGCAGCGAGCTTCAGACAGGGAGCTACGAGCAGTACGTC. The encoded protein is CSELQTGSYEQYV.

This clonotype was counted ten times or more. The gene calls are TRBV12-3 or TRBV12-4 and TRBJ2-7; TRBD1 aligns across 9 bases. V shed 4 bases, J shed 10 bases, and the junction held 8 bases outside the gene matches. The CDR3 totals 13 residues. The CDR3 reads CASSSSNRGQQYF. CDR3 in DNA: TGTGCCAGCAGTTCTAGCAACAGGGGGCAACAGTACTTC.

This clonotype was seen repeatedly, ten times or more. The rearrangement links TRBV21-1 to TRBJ2-3; the listed D gene, TRBD2, was not tested against the DNA. TRBV21-1 is flagged as a pseudogene. The CDR3 contains 16 residues. The CDR3 bases are TGTGCCAGCAGTTCCAGACTAGCGGGGAGCACAGATACGCAGTATTTT. Translation: CASSSRLAGSTDTQYF.

The table lists this clonotype with many counts. The chain recombines TRBV7-2 with TRBJ1-2; 7 bases map to TRBD1. This CDR3 region has 17 residues. Trimming took 4 bases from V and 4 from J; bases not matched to a gene: 15. CDR1 and CDR2 (germline): SGHTA, FQGNSA. CDR3 sequence reads: CASSSRTGFPNFYGYTF. The CDR3 region has the DNA TGTGCCAGCAGCTCCCGGACAGGTTTCCCTAATTTCTATGGCTACACCTTC.

This clonotype has at least ten counts. The chain joins TRBV3-1 to TRBJ1-2, with no clear D. Germline V gives CDR1 LGHDT, CDR2 YNNKEL (reference sequence). The V and J ends lost 0 bases and 5 bases respectively, with 10 bases between them. This CDR3 region has 14 residues. The CDR3 region is CASSQDGTVYGYTF. For the CDR3, the DNA is TGTGCCAGCAGCCAAGATGGTACAGTTTATGGCTACACCTTC.

This chain links TRBV18 with TRBJ2-2; D might be TRBD1 (5 bases). The CDR3 spans 13 residues. Per germline, CDR1 KGHSH and CDR2 LQKENI. V gave up 6 bases and J gave up 6 bases, with 11 bases separating them. The CDR3 region is CASSLRVAGELFF. DNA of the CDR3: TGTGCCAGCTCTCTCAGGGTAGCCGGGGAGCTGTTTTTT.

This clonotype showed up many times. The genes are TRBV27 and TRBJ2-6; 7 nucleotides agree with TRBD1. This CDR3 comprises 18 residues. Germline-derived CDR1 and CDR2 are MNHEY and SMNVEV (reference sequence). Losses at the gene ends were 0 bases for V and 0 bases for J; bases not matched to a gene: 5. The CDR3 protein is CASSLSGQTFSGANVLTF. The DNA for the CDR3 is TGTGCCAGCAGTTTATCGGGACAGACCTTCTCTGGGGCCAACGTCCTGACTTTC. Drawing the rest from reference TRBV27 and TRBJ2-6, the complete variable domain is EAQVTQNPRYLITVTGKKLTVTCSQNMNHEYMSWYRQDPGLGLRQIYYSMNVEVTDKGDVPEGYKVSRKEKRNFPLILESPSPNQTSLYFCASSLSGQTFSGANVLTFGAGSRLTVL.

This clonotype was observed at least ten times. This sequence joins TRBV15 and TRBJ2-3; no definite D call. V lost 0 bases and J lost 4, with 17 bases in between. This CDR3 is 17 amino acids long. Germline loops: CDR1 LNHNV, CDR2 YYDKDF (reference sequence). CDR3 sequence reads: CATSRDPSTRPPDTQYF. CDR3 nucleotides: TGTGCCACCAGCAGAGATCCCTCGACGCGCCCCCCAGATACGCAGTATTTT.

This clonotype was picked up many times. The V call is TRBV6-4, the J call TRBJ2-5; D possibly corresponds to TRBD1 (5 bases). CDR3 size: 15 residues. Germline lookup yields CDR1 MRHNA and CDR2 SNTAGT. V lost 0 bases to trimming and J lost 5 bases, with 13 bases between them. The CDR3 DNA reads as TGTGCCAGCAGTGACTCAAGAAGGGGTAGGGAGACCCAGTACTTC. Its protein is CASSDSRRGRETQYF.

There are many counts of this clonotype. V usage is TRBV11-2 and J usage is TRBJ2-3, with a tentative D call TRBD2 (6 bases). V was pared by 5 bases and J by 0 bases, with 12 bases between. The germline V gene encodes CDR1 SGHAT and CDR2 FQNNGV. The CDR3 extends over 15 amino acids. The DNA of the CDR3 is TGTGCCAGCAGCACACTAGCAGCCAGCACAGATACGCAGTATTTT. Amino acid sequence: CASSTLAASTDTQYF.

This clonotype was counted at least ten times. The chain carries TRBV25-1 and TRBJ2-3; 7 nucleotides match TRBD1. Germline lookup yields CDR1 MGHDK and CDR2 SYGVNS. CDR3 size: 16 residues. J gave up 3 bases and V 4 bases, and 10 bases lay outside the gene matches. CDR3 sequence: CASSGGTGVGTDTQYF. CDR3 DNA: TGTGCCAGCAGTGGGGGTACAGGGGTAGGTACAGATACGCAGTATTTT. Looking up the rest from reference TRBV25-1 and TRBJ2-3 gives the full variable domain: EADIYQTPRYLVIGTGKKITLECSQTMGHDKMYWYQQDPGMELHLIHYSYGVNSTEKGDLSSESTVSRIRTEHFPLTLESARPSHTSQYLCASSGGTGVGTDTQYFGPGTRLTVL.

This clonotype came up many times. The CDR3 protein is CSAPPTGGYGYTF. CDR3 coding DNA: TGCAGTGCTCCTCCGACAGGGGGCTATGGCTACACCTTC. This chain links TRBV20-1 with TRBJ1-2; 9 nucleotides align to TRBD1. This CDR3 region has 13 residues. The V and J ends lost 5 bases and 4 bases, in that order; junction bases with no gene match: 5. Germline V gene lookup returns CDR1 DFQATT and CDR2 SNEGSKA (reference sequence).

This clonotype was seen only a few times. The rearrangement joins TRBV6-5 to TRBJ2-1, with TRBD2 identical over 8 bases. V was clipped by 6 bases and J by 8 bases; unmatched bases: 15. This CDR3 is 16 amino acids long. Germline V gene data show CDR1 as MNHEY and CDR2 as SVGAGI. The CDR3 protein is CASRGLTGGLSDEQFF. For the CDR3, the DNA is TGTGCCAGCAGGGGACTGACGGGGGGGCTTAGTGATGAGCAGTTCTTC.

There are many counts of this clonotype. The chain links TRBV29-1 to TRBJ2-3; D perhaps matches TRBD1 (6 bases). The CDR3 spans 13 residues. Trimming took 4 bases from V and 2 from J, leaving 10 bases between them. The V gene's germline CDR1 is SQVTM and CDR2 ANQGSEA. The CDR3 nucleotides are TGCAGCGTTGGTGACAGGATCACAGATACGCAGTATTTT. Translating it yields CSVGDRITDTQYF.

This clonotype was detected only a few times. The rearrangement joins TRBV7-9 to TRBJ2-6, with unresolved D. V lost 1 base and J 0 bases, leaving 10 bases between the germline ends. The germline CDR1 and CDR2 sequences are SEHNR and FQNEAQ (reference sequence). This CDR3 has 17 residues. DNA for the CDR3: TGTGCCAGCAGCTTAGGGGTACGCAGCTCTGGGGCCAACGTCCTGACTTTC. This encodes CASSLGVRSSGANVLTF.

In this sample, this clonotype turned up many times. This chain connects TRBV3-1 to TRBJ1-1; D might be TRBD1 (5 bases). This CDR3 spans 14 amino acids. The ends were cut back, 4 bases at V and 1 base at J, with 10 bases in the middle. Germline CDR1 reads LGHDT; CDR2 reads YNNKEL (reference sequence). The CDR3 DNA is TGTGCCAGCAGCCTACAGGCGACGAACACTGAAGCTTTCTTT. Amino acids: CASSLQATNTEAFF.

This clonotype was seen ten or more times. J is TRBJ2-5 and V is TRBV20-1, with D perhaps matching TRBD1 (6 bases). The CDR3 covers 12 residues. CDR1 DFQATT and CDR2 SNEGSKA come from the germline V gene (reference sequence). V was shortened by 3 bases and J by 1 base, with 6 bases between the two germline ends. CDR3 in DNA: TGCAGTGCTAGGGGGGCCCAAGAGACCCAGTACTTC. It specifies CSARGAQETQYF.

This clonotype was recorded a few times. This chain links TRBV5-1 with TRBJ2-1, with 11 positions matching TRBD1. Germline CDR1 is SGHRS and CDR2 is YFSETQ. This CDR3 contains 15 residues. J gave up 7 bases and V 4 bases, and 7 bases lay outside the gene matches. CDR3 nucleotide sequence: TGCGCCAGCAGCCTCCGGGACAGGGGGACGAATGAGCAGTTCTTC. This gives the protein CASSLRDRGTNEQFF. Using reference TRBV5-1 and TRBJ2-1 for the parts outside the CDR3, the full variable domain is KAGVTQTPRYLIKTRGQQVTLSCSPISGHRSVSWYQQTPGQGLQFLFEYFSETQRNKGNFPGRFSGRQFSNSRSEMNVSTLELGDSALYLCASSLRDRGTNEQFFGPGTRLTVL.

This clonotype was detected many times. The chain joins TRBV20-1 to TRBJ2-2; D gene unclear. V was clipped by 4 bases and J by 2 bases, with 2 bases between them. This CDR3 has 11 amino acids. Germline CDR1 is DFQATT and CDR2 is SNEGSKA (reference sequence). The CDR3 loop reads CSATNTGELFF. The CDR3 bases are TGCAGTGCTACCAACACCGGGGAGCTGTTTTTT.